This T cell receptor beta chain was captured by sequencing in a study of blood T cell repertoires in COVID-19. Study at large: From T cells, B-cell-depleted T cells, or PBMCs came the material, which was cDNA or gDNA.

V lost 3 bases to trimming and J lost 4 bases; unmatched junction nucleotides: 7. The CDR3 contains 15 residues. CDR1 SGHKS and CDR2 YYEKEE come from the germline V gene (reference sequence). Only in-frame clones appear in the TCRdb table, and some are missing; sequencing was by immunoSEQ multiplex PCR. This sample has 350,000 to 400,000 clones, with approximately 91% found just once. This receptor was identified in a woman in her 40s who had been exposed to COVID-19. Sequenced input: PBMCs or T cells enriched from blood (not recorded which). This rearrangement joins TRBV5-5 to TRBJ1-5; TRBD1 agrees at 7 bases. The CDR3 DNA sequence: TGTGCCAGCAGCTCGACAGGGCCTTCGAATCAGCCCCAGCATTTT. It codes for CASSSTGPSNQPQHF. The variable domain in full, with the rest retrieved from reference TRBV5-5 and TRBJ1-5, is DAGVTQSPTHLIKTRGQQVTLRCSPISGHKSVSWYQQVLGQGPQFIFQYYEKEERGRGNFPDRFSARQFPNYSSELNVNALLLGDSALYLCASSSTGPSNQPQHFGDGTRLSIL.